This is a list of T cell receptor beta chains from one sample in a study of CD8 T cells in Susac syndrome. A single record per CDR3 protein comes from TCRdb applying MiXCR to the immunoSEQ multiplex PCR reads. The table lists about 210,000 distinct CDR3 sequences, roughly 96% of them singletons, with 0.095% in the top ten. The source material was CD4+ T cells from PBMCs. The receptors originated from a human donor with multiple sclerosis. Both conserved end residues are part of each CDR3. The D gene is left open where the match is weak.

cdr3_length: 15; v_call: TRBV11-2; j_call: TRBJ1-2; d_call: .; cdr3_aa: CASSERQYPNYGYTF; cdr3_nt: TGTGCCAGCAGCGAGCGACAGTACCCTAACTATGGCTACACCTTC
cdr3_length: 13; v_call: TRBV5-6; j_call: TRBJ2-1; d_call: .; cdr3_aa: CASSLADLAEQFF; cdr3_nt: TGTGCCAGCAGCTTGGCGGATCTAGCTGAGCAGTTCTTC
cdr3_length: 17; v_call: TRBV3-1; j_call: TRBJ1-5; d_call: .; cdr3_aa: CASSKTDIGGSNQPQHF; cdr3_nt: TGTGCCAGCAGCAAAACCGACATAGGGGGTAGCAATCAGCCCCAGCATTTT
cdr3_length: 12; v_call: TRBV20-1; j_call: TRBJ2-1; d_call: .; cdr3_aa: CSARLATSEQFF; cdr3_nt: TGCAGTGCTAGACTGGCTACCTCCGAGCAGTTCTTC
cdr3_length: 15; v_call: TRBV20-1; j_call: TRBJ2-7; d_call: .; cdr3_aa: CSAREKGTGPNEQYF; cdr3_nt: TGCAGTGCCAGAGAGAAAGGAACAGGCCCTAACGAGCAGTACTTC
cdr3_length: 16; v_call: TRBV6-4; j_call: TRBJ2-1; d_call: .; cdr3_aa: CASMGRPSKSWNEQFF; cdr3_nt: TGTGCCAGCATGGGGAGACCCAGTAAATCGTGGAATGAGCAGTTCTTC
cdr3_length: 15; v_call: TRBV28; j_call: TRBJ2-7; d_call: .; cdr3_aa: CASSSSSTKSYEQYF; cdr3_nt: TGTGCCAGCAGTTCATCCTCGACAAAATCCTACGAGCAGTACTTC
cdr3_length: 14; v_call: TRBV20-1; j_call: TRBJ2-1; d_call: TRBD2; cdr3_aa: CSAKGLAGFHEQFF; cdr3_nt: TGCAGTGCTAAGGGACTAGCGGGATTCCATGAGCAGTTCTTC
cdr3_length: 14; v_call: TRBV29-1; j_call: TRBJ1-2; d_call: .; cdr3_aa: CSVEASRGPNGYTF; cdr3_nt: TGCAGCGTTGAAGCTAGCAGGGGACCTAATGGCTACACCTTC
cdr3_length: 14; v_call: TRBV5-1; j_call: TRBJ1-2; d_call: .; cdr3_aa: CASSLSASNYGYTF; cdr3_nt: TGCGCCAGCAGCTTGAGCGCTTCGAACTATGGCTACACCTTC